The next 22 T cell receptor beta chains were all read from a single sample in a study of blood T cell repertoires in COVID-19. Sequenced by immunoSEQ multiplex PCR; TCRdb stores in-frame clones only, minus some. The data contain 300,000 to 450,000 clones, 85% of them singletons. The sample consisted of peripheral blood. These receptors came from a woman under 30 with acute or convalescent COVID-19.

The chain combines TRBV21-1 with TRBJ2-5; the DNA was not used to check the table's D call, TRBD2. TRBV21-1 corresponds to a pseudogene. The CDR3 sequence is 16 residues long. DNA for the CDR3: TGTGCCAGTAGGACTAGCGGGAGTCGGGAGGAAGAGACCCAGTACTTC. This codes for CASRTSGSREEETQYF.

V and J are TRBV4-1 and TRBJ2-1; 7 positions agree with TRBD2. This CDR3 contains 16 residues. The germline gives CDR1 MGHRA, CDR2 YSYEKL. The V segment lost 0 bases and the J segment 4 bases; nucleotides outside the gene matches: 6. CDR3 nucleotide sequence: TGCGCCAGCAGCCAAGAACCAGCGGGGTTTTACAATGAGCAGTTCTTC. Translating gives CASSQEPAGFYNEQFF.

The CDR3 spells CASIGTSAEVYEQYF. The CDR3 coding sequence is TGTGCCAGCATTGGGACTAGCGCCGAGGTCTACGAGCAGTACTTC. The chain couples TRBV7-9 to TRBJ2-7, with 10 bases lining up with TRBD2. From germline, CDR1 is SEHNR and CDR2 FQNEAQ (reference sequence). Trimming at V came to 7 bases and at J to 3 bases, leaving 9 bases not matched to a gene. The CDR3 spans 15 residues.

The chain is built from TRBV27 and TRBJ1-2, with 9 positions matching TRBD1. This CDR3 is 17 amino acids long. Germline CDR1 MNHEY, CDR2 SMNVEV (reference sequence). The V gene end was trimmed by 5 bases and the J gene end by 6 bases; junction bases not matched to a gene: 16. Here the CDR3 DNA reads TGTGCCAGCAGTCTTATATACCCCTTAACAGGGGGCAATGGCTACACCTTC. It codes for CASSLIYPLTGGNGYTF.

On this clone itself: Other nucleotide sequences in the sample specify the same CDR3. The chain uses TRBV7-9 and TRBJ1-5; tentative D call: TRBD1 (6 bases). With 6 bases removed from V and 0 bases from J, the gap between germline ends came to 9 bases. The germline CDR1 and CDR2 sequences are SEHNR and FQNEAQ (reference sequence). The CDR3 has 14 amino acids. CDR3 sequence (DNA): TGTGCCAGCAGTCTGGACAGTAGCAATCAGCCCCAGCATTTT. It encodes CASSLDSSNQPQHF.

This clone was counted between two and nine times. V gene TRBV5-1 combines with J gene TRBJ2-2; 10 bases fit TRBD2. This CDR3 contains 16 residues. The V and J ends lost 3 bases and 6 bases, in that order; junction bases with no gene match: 8. Germline loops: CDR1 SGHRS, CDR2 YFSETQ. For the CDR3, the DNA is TGCGCCAGCAGCTCCTTAGCGGGAGGTCAATCCGGGGAGCTGTTTTTT. It translates to CASSSLAGGQSGELFF.

A single count supports this clone. The chain couples TRBV2 to TRBJ1-5; D perhaps matches TRBD1 (5 bases). Germline-derived CDR1 and CDR2 are SNHLY and FYNNEI. The length of the CDR3 is 14 residues. Trimming shortened V by 6 bases and J by 9 bases, and 18 bases separated the two germline ends. DNA of the CDR3: TGTGCCAGCAGCGGACGGGGGATGATTTTGCCCCAGCATTTT. Translation: CASSGRGMILPQHF.

The J gene is TRBJ1-4, the V gene TRBV7-8, with D unclear. The CDR3 extends over 15 amino acids. The V end lost 5 bases, the J end lost 5 bases, and 15 bases lay between the germline ends. In germline, CDR1 is SGHVS, CDR2 FQNEAQ. The CDR3 here is CASSAPWAENEKLFF. The CDR3 DNA reads as TGTGCCAGCAGCGCTCCCTGGGCAGAAAATGAAAAACTGTTTTTT.

The chain combines TRBV6-5 with TRBJ2-7; D is possibly TRBD1 (5 bases). The CDR3 length is 14 residues. Trimming took 5 bases from V and 4 from J, leaving 15 bases between them. The germline CDR1 and CDR2 sequences are MNHEY and SVGAGI. The CDR3 reads CASSPRPTAYEQYF. The CDR3 DNA is TGTGCCAGCAGTCCTAGACCGACAGCATACGAGCAGTACTTC.

The chain recombines TRBV29-1 with TRBJ2-1; D is perhaps TRBD2 (5 bases). CDR1 and CDR2 (germline): SQVTM, ANQGSEA. This CDR3 spans 15 amino acids. Trimming pared 4 bases from V and 3 bases from J, leaving 16 bases between. CDR3 region: CSVAPLSGNYNEQFF. CDR3 sequence (DNA): TGCAGCGTTGCACCACTCAGCGGAAACTACAATGAGCAGTTCTTC.

The J gene is TRBJ1-2, the V gene TRBV5-1, with 10 bases lining up with TRBD1. After removal of 4 bases from V and 6 bases from J, the junction contained 9 bases not matched to a gene. The CDR3 totals 15 residues. The germline CDR1 and CDR2 sequences are SGHRS and YFSETQ. CDR3 sequence reads: CASSLKGQGKDGYTF. The CDR3 nucleotides read TGCGCCAGCAGCCTGAAGGGACAGGGGAAGGATGGCTACACCTTC. The full variable domain, in which reference TRBV5-1 and TRBJ1-2 provide the parts outside the CDR3, is KAGVTQTPRYLIKTRGQQVTLSCSPISGHRSVSWYQQTPGQGLQFLFEYFSETQRNKGNFPGRFSGRQFSNSRSEMNVSTLELGDSALYLCASSLKGQGKDGYTFGSGTRLTVV.

The gene calls are TRBV7-2 and TRBJ1-2, with TRBD1 matching 7 bases. The CDR3 is made up of 13 amino acids. J gave up 8 bases and V 6 bases, and 9 bases lay outside the gene matches. Germline V lookup: CDR1 SGHTA, CDR2 FQGNSA. In DNA, the CDR3 is TGTGCCAGCAGTTTGGACAGGAGGGACGGCTACACCTTC. Protein: CASSLDRRDGYTF.

In this sample, this clone turned up once. This rearrangement joins TRBV24-1 to TRBJ2-2, with TRBD2 matching 9 bases. This CDR3 has 15 amino acids. Per the germline V gene, CDR1 is KGHDR and CDR2 is SFDVKD. V shed 7 bases, J shed 4 bases, and the junction held 6 bases outside the gene matches. The CDR3 DNA reads TGTGCCACCAGGGGGGCTAGCGGGACCACCGGGGAGCTGTTTTTT. It specifies CATRGASGTTGELFF.

The chain uses TRBV15 and TRBJ2-7; 13 bases fit TRBD2. The CDR3 runs to 15 residues. Germline lookup yields CDR1 LNHNV and CDR2 YYDKDF (reference sequence). Germline trimming cut 0 bases from V and 6 bases from J; bases unmatched to any gene: 2. CDR3 amino acids: CATSRELAGGPEQYF. CDR3 bases: TGTGCCACCAGCAGAGAACTAGCGGGGGGGCCCGAGCAGTACTTC. The whole variable domain, remainder taken from reference TRBV15 and TRBJ2-7, is DAMVIQNPRYQVTQFGKPVTLSCSQTLNHNVMYWYQQKSSQAPKLLFHYYDKDFNNEADTPDNFQSRRPNTSFCFLDIRSPGLGDTAMYLCATSRELAGGPEQYFGPGTRLTVT.

This clone has a single count. The gene calls are TRBV2 and TRBJ2-5; 8 bases map to TRBD1. The CDR3 totals 15 residues. With 5 bases clipped from V and 5 bases from J, the junction kept 10 bases outside the gene matches. Germline CDR1 and CDR2: SNHLY and FYNNEI. CDR3 in amino acids: CASSPRQGTGETQYF. Here the CDR3 DNA reads TGTGCCAGCAGTCCTCGACAGGGGACGGGGGAGACCCAGTACTTC. Supplemented by reference TRBV2 and TRBJ2-5, the full variable domain reads EPEVTQTPSHQVTQMGQEVILRCVPISNHLYFYWYRQILGQKVEFLVSFYNNEISEKSEIFDDQFSVERPDGSNFTLKIRSTKLEDSAMYFCASSPRQGTGETQYFGPGTRLLVL.

This clone has more than one count but fewer than ten. This sequence joins TRBV19 and TRBJ1-5; 9 bases are a match to TRBD1. Germline values: CDR1 LNHDA, CDR2 SQIVND (reference sequence). The trim removed 5 bases at V and 4 bases at J, leaving 6 bases unmatched. The CDR3 has 15 amino acids. CDR3 DNA sequence: TGTGCCAGTAGTCGACAGGGGGAGGGGAATCAGCCCCAGCATTTT. Residues: CASSRQGEGNQPQHF. The complete variable domain, with remaining parts taken from reference TRBV19 and TRBJ1-5, reads DGGITQSPKYLFRKEGQNVTLSCEQNLNHDAMYWYRQDPGQGLRLIYYSQIVNDFQKGDIAEGYSVSREKKESFPLTVTSAQKNPTAFYLCASSRQGEGNQPQHFGDGTRLSIL.

The chain carries TRBV2 and TRBJ2-3; 11 bases agree with TRBD2. The V and J ends lost 3 bases and 0 bases, in that order; junction bases with no gene match: 8. Germline V gene data show CDR1 as SNHLY and CDR2 as FYNNEI. The CDR3 extends over 18 amino acids. The DNA for the CDR3 is TGTGCCAGCAGTGACGGACTAGCGGGTACCACTAGCACAGATACGCAGTATTTT. Amino acid sequence: CASSDGLAGTTSTDTQYF.

The chain is built from TRBV19 and TRBJ1-4; 10 bases are shared with TRBD1. Germline loops: CDR1 LNHDA, CDR2 SQIVND (reference sequence). With 9 bases clipped from V and 7 bases from J, the junction kept 5 bases outside the gene matches. The CDR3 consists of 13 residues. The CDR3 loop reads CASRDRGGEKLFF. The CDR3 bases are TGTGCCAGCCGGGACAGGGGAGGTGAAAAACTGTTTTTT.

This chain links TRBV3-1 (or the pseudogene TRBV3-2) with TRBJ1-1, with no clear D. Germline CDR1 reads LGHDT; CDR2 reads YNNKEL (reference sequence). This CDR3 region has 11 residues. V lost 4 bases, J lost 5 bases, and 5 bases lay in between. The CDR3 bases are TGTGCCAGCAGCCGCCTAACTGAAGCTTTCTTT. It codes for CASSRLTEAFF.

This chain joins TRBV3-1 (or the pseudogene TRBV3-2) and TRBJ1-6, with 7 nucleotides matching TRBD1. The junction had 2 bases not matched to a gene; V was cut back by 1 base and J by 2 bases. Germline CDR1 is LGHDT and CDR2 is YNNKEL (reference sequence). This CDR3 is built from 16 residues. The CDR3 here is CASSQGGTAYNSPLHF. CDR3 sequence (DNA): TGTGCCAGCAGCCAAGGAGGGACAGCCTATAATTCACCCCTCCACTTT.

The genes are TRBV2 and TRBJ1-2; 10 nucleotides align to TRBD1. The CDR3 is 13 residues long. CDR1 is SNHLY and CDR2 is FYNNEI in the germline V gene. J gave up 7 bases and V 7 bases, and 6 bases lay outside the gene matches. The CDR3 here is CASTQDRGGGYTF. The CDR3 coding sequence is TGTGCCAGCACCCAGGACAGGGGGGGTGGCTACACCTTC.

The chain has TRBV10-3 and TRBJ2-1; D is unresolved. This CDR3 contains 13 residues. The germline V and J ends were trimmed by 2 bases and 7 bases, with 9 bases remaining between them. Looked up from germline, CDR1 is ENHRY and CDR2 is SYGVKD. The CDR3 nucleotides read TGTGCCATCAGTGAGCCCAACAGTAATGAGCAGTTCTTC. Protein sequence: CAISEPNSNEQFF.